One sample yielded the 31 T cell receptor beta chains listed below, sequenced in a study of CD8 T cells in ankylosing spondylitis. TCRdb re-derived calls from the 5' RACE reads in MiXCR, one entry per CDR3 protein. This sample has under 400,000 distinct CDR3 sequences; 11% occur once, and the top ten carry about a tenth. Input material: blood, either unsorted or a sorted T cell fraction (not recorded which). These receptor sequences come from a female donor with ankylosing spondylitis or in good health (not recorded which).

V usage is TRBV20-1 and J usage is TRBJ2-7; D unresolved. From germline, CDR1 is DFQATT and CDR2 SNEGSKA (reference sequence). CDR3 length equals 14 residues. Trimming pared 0 bases from V and 2 bases from J, leaving 11 bases between. The CDR3 DNA is TGCAGTGCTAGAGATCTTAGCACGACCTACGAGCAGTACTTC. It yields the protein CSARDLSTTYEQYF.

This clonotype appeared a few times. The chain combines TRBV20-1 with TRBJ2-1, with 14 bases that match TRBD2. Unmatched junction bases numbered 10, after V lost 5 bases and J lost 7 bases. Germline lookup yields CDR1 DFQATT and CDR2 SNEGSKA (reference sequence). CDR3 length: 16 residues. This CDR3 is CSARGTSGSGGNEQFF. The CDR3 DNA reads TGCAGTGCTCGAGGGACTAGCGGGAGTGGAGGGAATGAGCAGTTCTTC.

The genes are TRBV25-1 and TRBJ1-2; tentatively, D is TRBD1 (6 bases). The CDR3 consists of 17 residues. V was clipped by 4 bases and J by 5 bases, with 23 bases between them. Germline CDR1 is MGHDK and CDR2 is SYGVNS. CDR3 coding DNA: TGTGCCAGCAGTGGGTTTAGCCCACAGGGAATAGAGTATGGCTACACCTTC. This translates into CASSGFSPQGIEYGYTF.

This clonotype was counted only a few times. V and J are TRBV14 and TRBJ2-4, with 14 bases aligning to TRBD2. The V and J ends lost 4 bases and 1 base, in that order; junction bases with no gene match: 15. From germline, CDR1 is SGHDN and CDR2 FVKESK. The CDR3 length is 21 residues. The CDR3 protein is CASSPRTSGRHPLLAKNIQYF. CDR3 nucleotides: TGTGCCAGCAGCCCACGGACTAGCGGGAGGCACCCCCTTCTTGCCAAAAACATTCAGTACTTC.

This clonotype has a count of ten or more. The rearrangement links TRBV10-3 to TRBJ1-3; no definite D call. V dropped 11 bases and J dropped 1 base, with 12 bases sitting between them. The CDR3 is 13 residues long. Germline assignment: CDR1 ENHRY and CDR2 SYGVKD. Here the CDR3 DNA reads TGTGCCTTAGGAGGGATATCTGGAAACACCATATATTTT. Its protein is CALGGISGNTIYF.

This clonotype turned up a few times. The rearrangement links TRBV29-1 to TRBJ2-1; 7 bases map to TRBD2. The CDR3 is made up of 15 amino acids. V lost 8 bases, J lost 4 bases, and 14 bases stayed unmatched. Germline CDR1 reads SQVTM; CDR2 reads ANQGSEA. The CDR3 nucleotides are TGCAGCTCCCTAGGAGGGGCTAGCGGATACAATGAGCAGTTCTTC. Protein sequence: CSSLGGASGYNEQFF.

This clonotype has ten or more counts. This chain connects TRBV7-3 to TRBJ2-5; the match to TRBD2 covers 13 bases. The germline CDR1 and CDR2 sequences are SGHTA and FQGTGA. The trim removed 5 bases at V and 2 bases at J, leaving 2 bases unmatched. The CDR3 is made up of 15 amino acids. The CDR3 region is CASSQGLAGQETQYF. DNA of the CDR3: TGTGCCAGCAGCCAGGGACTAGCGGGGCAAGAGACCCAGTACTTC.

Many counts were recorded for this clonotype. J is TRBJ2-1 and V is TRBV5-1; D might be TRBD1 or TRBD2, each matching 5 bases. CDR1 is SGHRS, CDR2 YFSETQ, per germline. The germline V and J ends were trimmed by 5 bases and 13 bases, with 16 bases remaining between them. CDR3 length: 12 amino acids. For the CDR3, the DNA is TGCGCCAGCAGACCCAACCGGGACCAACAGTTCTTC. Its translation is CASRPNRDQQFF.

The chain couples TRBV4-3 to TRBJ2-1; unclear D gene. CDR3 length equals 17 residues. Germline V gene data show CDR1 as LGHNA and CDR2 as YSLEER. V gave up 0 bases and J gave up 0 bases, with 12 bases separating them. CDR3 nucleotides: TGCGCCAGCAGCCAAGAGCCTCAAAGGAGCTCCTACAATGAGCAGTTCTTC. Translation gives CASSQEPQRSSYNEQFF.

The J gene is TRBJ2-7, the V gene TRBV7-9; D is unclear. CDR1 SEHNR and CDR2 FQNEAQ come from the germline V gene (reference sequence). The CDR3 length is 14 residues. The ends were cut back, 1 base at V and 1 base at J, with 8 bases in the middle. In DNA form, the CDR3 reads TGTGCCAGCAGCTTAGAAACATCATCCTACGAGCAGTACTTC. Amino acids: CASSLETSSYEQYF.

This clonotype came up many times. The chain links TRBV12-3 or TRBV12-4 to TRBJ2-7, with 9 bases identical to TRBD1. Trimming removed 4 bases from V and 2 bases from J; junction bases left unmatched: 9. This CDR3 contains 16 residues. The CDR3 sequence: CASSSELGQGPYEQYF. The CDR3 DNA reads TGTGCCAGCAGTTCCGAGCTTGGACAGGGGCCCTACGAGCAGTACTTC.

This clonotype was counted between two and nine times. The J gene is TRBJ2-7, the V gene TRBV7-8, with 10 bases lining up with TRBD1. With V trimmed by 5 bases and J by 5 bases, 9 bases remained unmatched. This CDR3 spans 15 amino acids. Germline V gene sequence: CDR1 SGHVS, CDR2 FQNEAQ. The CDR3 DNA sequence: TGTGCCAGCAGCCCCCTGGGACAGGGGAACAACGAGCAGTACTTC. Its protein is CASSPLGQGNNEQYF.

This clonotype was picked up a small number of times. The chain employs TRBV6-5 and TRBJ1-5; 9 bases align to TRBD1. Germline V gene lookup returns CDR1 MNHEY and CDR2 SVGAGI. The CDR3 has 17 amino acids. V gave up 0 bases and J gave up 2 bases; unmatched junction bases: 5. The CDR3 nucleotides read TGTGCCAGCAGTTACTCACAGGGGGCATCGGGCAATCAGCCCCAGCATTTT. Protein: CASSYSQGASGNQPQHF.

This clonotype was detected many times. The chain links TRBV6-2 or TRBV6-3 to TRBJ1-1; D is unresolved. This CDR3 spans 12 amino acids. Germline V gene sequence: CDR1 MNHEY, CDR2 SVGEGT. V lost 5 bases and J 7 bases, leaving 11 bases between the germline ends. The CDR3 is CASSARMSEAFF. DNA for the CDR3: TGTGCCAGCAGTGCCCGTATGAGTGAAGCTTTCTTT.

This clonotype has ten or more counts. The chain is built from TRBV20-1 and TRBJ1-4; D call uncertain. Between the trimmed V and J ends, which lost 0 bases and 4 bases, there was a span of 6 bases. This CDR3 has 13 residues. CDR1 is DFQATT and CDR2 is SNEGSKA in the germline V gene (reference sequence). The CDR3 protein is CSARDSYNEKLFF. DNA of the CDR3: TGCAGTGCTAGAGACAGTTATAATGAAAAACTGTTTTTT.

Many counts were recorded for this clonotype. The genes are TRBV7-8 and TRBJ2-7, with a weak D call TRBD1 (6 bases). Germline V gene data show CDR1 as SGHVS and CDR2 as FQNEAQ. Trimming took off 1 base at V and 6 bases at J, with 13 bases between the two ends. The CDR3 extends over 14 amino acids. The CDR3 sequence: CASSLGTANVEQYF. In DNA, the CDR3 is TGTGCCAGCAGCTTAGGGACAGCGAACGTCGAGCAGTACTTC. The variable domain in full, with the rest retrieved from reference TRBV7-8 and TRBJ2-7, is GAGVSQSPRYKVAKRGQDVALRCDPISGHVSLFWYQQALGQGPEFLTYFQNEAQLDKSGLPSDRFFAERPEGSVSTLKIQRTQQEDSAVYLCASSLGTANVEQYFGPGTRLTVT.

This clonotype showed up just a few times. The V and J genes are TRBV7-2 and TRBJ2-3; D not resolved. Deletions cut 4 bases from V and 8 bases from J, with 10 bases between. Germline values: CDR1 SGHTA, CDR2 FQGNSA. The CDR3 is made up of 12 amino acids. The CDR3 bases are TGTGCCAGCAGCTACCAGGATACTACGCAGTATTTT. Translated, it gives CASSYQDTTQYF.

This clonotype was seen more than once but under ten times. This chain joins TRBV5-5 and TRBJ2-5; 8 positions agree with TRBD1. The CDR3 totals 15 residues. V dropped 3 bases and J dropped 5; count of bases not matched to a gene: 9. Germline assignment: CDR1 SGHKS and CDR2 YYEKEE (reference sequence). CDR3 bases: TGTGCCAGCAGCTCACTAGGACAGGGCCGGGAGACCCAGTACTTC. Its protein is CASSSLGQGRETQYF.

The sample holds a few counts of this clonotype. This chain joins TRBV7-2 and TRBJ1-5, with no clear D. The V gene's germline CDR1 is SGHTA and CDR2 FQGNSA. The CDR3 extends over 13 amino acids. The ends were cut back, 5 bases at V and 1 base at J, with 6 bases in the middle. DNA of the CDR3: TGTGCCAGCAGCCGCGAAAGCAATCAGCCCCAGCATTTT. Encoded protein: CASSRESNQPQHF.

In this sample, this clonotype turned up a few times. This rearrangement joins TRBV27 to TRBJ1-4; no firm D call. Germline CDR1 is MNHEY and CDR2 is SMNVEV (reference sequence). CDR3 length: 14 residues. V was shortened by 5 bases and J by 5 bases, with 12 bases between the two germline ends. The CDR3 coding sequence is TGTGCCAGCAGTGGGCGTCGGAGAAATGAAAAACTGTTTTTT. Protein product: CASSGRRRNEKLFF. Complete variable domain (other parts from reference TRBV27 and TRBJ1-4): EAQVTQNPRYLITVTGKKLTVTCSQNMNHEYMSWYRQDPGLGLRQIYYSMNVEVTDKGDVPEGYKVSRKEKRNFPLILESPSPNQTSLYFCASSGRRRNEKLFFGSGTQLSVL.

The table lists this clonotype with a few counts. This chain uses TRBV20-1 with TRBJ2-1; D is perhaps TRBD2 (6 bases). Germline assignment: CDR1 DFQATT and CDR2 SNEGSKA (reference sequence). This CDR3 comprises 21 residues. V gave up 0 bases and J gave up 8 bases, with 35 bases separating them. CDR3 amino acids: CSAREERSRFGGVFEDDEQFF. The CDR3, as DNA: TGCAGTGCTAGAGAGGAGCGAAGTCGGTTTGGCGGGGTCTTCGAGGACGATGAGCAGTTCTTC.

This clonotype was seen repeatedly, ten times or more. The rearrangement links TRBV7-9 to TRBJ2-1; TRBD1 aligns across 8 bases. Looked up from germline, CDR1 is SEHNR and CDR2 is FQNEAQ (reference sequence). V lost 6 bases to trimming and J lost 8 bases; unmatched junction nucleotides: 6. The CDR3 runs 13 residues. The CDR3 sequence: CASRRTGSHEQFF. The CDR3 DNA follows: TGTGCCAGCAGAAGGACAGGGTCCCATGAGCAGTTCTTC.

This clonotype was found a few times. The genes are TRBV7-2 and TRBJ2-2; TRBD1 is a possible D gene (6 bases). The CDR3 extends over 16 amino acids. Germline V gives CDR1 SGHTA, CDR2 FQGNSA. Trimming left V 2 bases short and J 5 bases short, with 15 bases between. CDR3 amino acids: CASSLILGARTGELFF. CDR3 nucleotide sequence: TGTGCCAGCAGCTTAATCTTGGGGGCGAGGACCGGGGAGCTGTTTTTT.

On this clonotype: Given a much more abundant clone one base away, this may be a read error. V usage is TRBV5-1 and J usage is TRBJ1-2, with no clear D. The CDR3 has 13 amino acids. V gave up 0 bases and J gave up 10 bases, with 13 bases separating them. Germline CDR1 reads SGHRS; CDR2 reads YFSETQ. The CDR3 nucleotides are TGCGCCAGCAGCTTGGGCCAGAGGAATGACTACACCTTC. It codes for CASSLGQRNDYTF. The full variable domain, its missing parts supplied by reference TRBV5-1 and TRBJ1-2, is KAGVTQTPRYLIKTRGQQVTLSCSPISGHRSVSWYQQTPGQGLQFLFEYFSETQRNKGNFPGRFSGRQFSNSRSEMNVSTLELGDSALYLCASSLGQRNDYTFGSGTRLTVV.

Many counts were recorded for this clonotype. The V and J genes are TRBV4-1 and TRBJ2-7; TRBD1 matches at 8 bases. This CDR3 has 14 residues. CDR1 MGHRA and CDR2 YSYEKL come from the germline V gene. V dropped 6 bases and J dropped 3; count of bases not matched to a gene: 7. The DNA for the CDR3 is TGCGCCAGCAGTTTGGGACAGGAGCTCTACGAGCAGTACTTC. It yields the protein CASSLGQELYEQYF.

This clonotype was counted many times. The rearrangement uses TRBV7-2 and TRBJ1-5; maybe TRBD1 (5 bases). This CDR3 has 12 amino acids. V was trimmed by 3 bases and J by 6 bases, leaving 6 bases between them. CDR1 is SGHTA, CDR2 FQGNSA, per germline. This chain's CDR3 is CASSLRGQPQHF. CDR3 bases: TGTGCCAGCAGCTTGAGGGGTCAGCCCCAGCATTTT.

On this clonotype itself: Given a much more abundant clone one base away, this may be a read error. This CDR3 reads CACSPSAGVASGPDTQYF. CDR3 nucleotide sequence: TGTGCCTGCAGTCCCTCCGCAGGGGTCGCATCGGGACCAGATACGCAGTATTTT. This chain connects TRBV30 to TRBJ2-3; a weak D match, TRBD1 (6 bases). Germline-derived CDR1 and CDR2 are GTSNPN and SVGIG (reference sequence). The CDR3 is made up of 18 amino acids. Trimming removed 6 bases from V and 4 bases from J, with 29 bases in between.

In nucleotides, the CDR3 is TGTGCCAGCAGCTTGACTCACACAGATACGCAGTATTTT. Protein: CASSLTHTDTQYF. This rearrangement joins TRBV5-6 to TRBJ2-3; D not certain. The V gene lost 1 base and the J gene lost 2 bases, with 5 bases spanning the gap. Germline CDR1 and CDR2: SGHDT and YYEEEE. CDR3 length: 13 residues. The variable domain in full, completed from reference TRBV5-6 and TRBJ2-3, reads DAGVTQSPTHLIKTRGQQVTLRCSPKSGHDTVSWYQQALGQGPQFIFQYYEEEERQRGNFPDRFSGHQFPNYSSELNVNALLLGDSALYLCASSLTHTDTQYFGPGTRLTVL.

Only a few counts were recorded for this clonotype. The chain combines TRBV7-8 with TRBJ2-1; 9 nucleotides match TRBD2. Germline loops: CDR1 SGHVS, CDR2 FQNEAQ. The CDR3 has 15 residues. After removal of 1 base from V and 9 bases from J, the junction contained 7 bases not matched to a gene. The CDR3 DNA follows: TGTGCCAGCAGCTTAGTACCCAGCGGGGGGTCTGAGCAGTTCTTC. This codes for CASSLVPSGGSEQFF.

Ten or more counts support this clonotype. The chain uses TRBV9 and TRBJ2-1; TRBD1 matches 10 bases. With 0 bases clipped from V and 7 bases from J, the junction kept 7 bases outside the gene matches. CDR1 is SGDLS and CDR2 is YYNGEE in the germline V gene. CDR3 length: 16 amino acids. CDR3 DNA sequence: TGTGCCAGCAGCGTAGTGGGACAGGGGACGAGAAATGAGCAGTTCTTC. Its protein is CASSVVGQGTRNEQFF.

This clonotype has just a few counts. The rearrangement uses TRBV10-3 and TRBJ2-5, with TRBD1 matching 7 bases. Trimming removed 10 bases from V and 4 bases from J; junction bases left unmatched: 9. The CDR3 totals 13 residues. Per the germline V gene, CDR1 is ENHRY and CDR2 is SYGVKD. This chain's CDR3 is CATLGTAGETQYF. CDR3 sequence (DNA): TGTGCCACTCTAGGGACAGCAGGAGAGACCCAGTACTTC.